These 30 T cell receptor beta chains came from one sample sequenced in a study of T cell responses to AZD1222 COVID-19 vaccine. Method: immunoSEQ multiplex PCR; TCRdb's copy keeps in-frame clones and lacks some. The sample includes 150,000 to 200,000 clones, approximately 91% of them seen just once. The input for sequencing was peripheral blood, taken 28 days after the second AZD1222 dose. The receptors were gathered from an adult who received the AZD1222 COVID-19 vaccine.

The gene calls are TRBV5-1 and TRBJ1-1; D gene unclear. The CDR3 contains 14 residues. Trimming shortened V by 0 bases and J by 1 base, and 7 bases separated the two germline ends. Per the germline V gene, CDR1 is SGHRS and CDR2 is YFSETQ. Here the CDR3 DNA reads TGCGCCAGCAGCTTGGAGTCAGGGAACACTGAAGCTTTCTTT. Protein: CASSLESGNTEAFF.

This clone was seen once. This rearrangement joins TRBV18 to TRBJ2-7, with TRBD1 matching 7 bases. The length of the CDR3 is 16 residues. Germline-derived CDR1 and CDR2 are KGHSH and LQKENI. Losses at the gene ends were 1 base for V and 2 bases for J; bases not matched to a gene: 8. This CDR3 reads CASSPQSGGNTYEQYF. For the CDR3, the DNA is TGTGCCAGCTCACCACAATCAGGGGGTAACACCTACGAGCAGTACTTC.

CDR3 residues: CASRRDRMETQYF. Written as DNA, the CDR3 is TGTGCCAGCCGCCGGGACAGAATGGAGACCCAGTACTTC. This chain joins TRBV12-3 or TRBV12-4 and TRBJ2-5; 7 nucleotides agree with TRBD1. CDR3 length equals 13 residues. The trim removed 8 bases at V and 5 bases at J, leaving 8 bases unmatched.

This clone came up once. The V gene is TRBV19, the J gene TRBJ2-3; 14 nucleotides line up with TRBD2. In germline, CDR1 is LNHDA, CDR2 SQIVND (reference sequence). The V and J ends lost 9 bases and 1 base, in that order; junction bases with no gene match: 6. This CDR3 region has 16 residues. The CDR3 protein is CASRTSGRLGTDTQYF. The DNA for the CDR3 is TGTGCCAGCCGGACTAGCGGGAGGCTAGGCACAGATACGCAGTATTTT.

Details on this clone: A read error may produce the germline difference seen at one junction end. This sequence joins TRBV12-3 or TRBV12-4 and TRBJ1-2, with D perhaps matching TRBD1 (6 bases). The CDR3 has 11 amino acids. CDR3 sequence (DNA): TGTGCCAGCAGTGACGGACAGAGGTTGCACTTC. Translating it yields CASSDGQRLHF.

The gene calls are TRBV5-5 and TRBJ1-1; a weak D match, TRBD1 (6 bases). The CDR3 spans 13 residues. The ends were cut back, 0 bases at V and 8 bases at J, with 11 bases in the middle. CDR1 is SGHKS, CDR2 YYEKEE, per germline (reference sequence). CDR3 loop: CASSLALGAEAFF. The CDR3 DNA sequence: TGTGCCAGCAGCTTGGCCCTGGGGGCCGAAGCTTTCTTT.

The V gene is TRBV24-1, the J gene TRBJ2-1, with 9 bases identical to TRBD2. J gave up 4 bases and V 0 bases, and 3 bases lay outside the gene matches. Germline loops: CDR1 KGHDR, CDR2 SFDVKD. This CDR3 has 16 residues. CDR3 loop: CATSDLLRGGYNEQFF. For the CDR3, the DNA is TGTGCCACCAGTGATTTGTTGCGGGGGGGGTACAATGAGCAGTTCTTC.

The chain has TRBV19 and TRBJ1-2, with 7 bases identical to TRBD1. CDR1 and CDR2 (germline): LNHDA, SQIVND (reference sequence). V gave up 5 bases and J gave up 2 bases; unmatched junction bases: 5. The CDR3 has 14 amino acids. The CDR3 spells CASSPAGGNYGYTF. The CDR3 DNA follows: TGTGCCAGTAGTCCTGCAGGGGGGAACTATGGCTACACCTTC.

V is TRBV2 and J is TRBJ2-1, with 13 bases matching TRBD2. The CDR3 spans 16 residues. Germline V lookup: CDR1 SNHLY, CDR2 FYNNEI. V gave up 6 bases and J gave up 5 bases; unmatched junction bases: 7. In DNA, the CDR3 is TGTGCCAGCAGAAAGGGACTAGCGGGGAACAACAATGAGCAGTTCTTC. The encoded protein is CASRKGLAGNNNEQFF.

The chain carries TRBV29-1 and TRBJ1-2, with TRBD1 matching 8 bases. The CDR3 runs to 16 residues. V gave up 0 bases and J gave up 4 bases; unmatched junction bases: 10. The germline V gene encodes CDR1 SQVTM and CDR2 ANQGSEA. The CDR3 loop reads CSVEDARQGLAYGYTF. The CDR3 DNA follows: TGCAGCGTTGAAGATGCGCGACAGGGGTTGGCCTATGGCTACACCTTC.

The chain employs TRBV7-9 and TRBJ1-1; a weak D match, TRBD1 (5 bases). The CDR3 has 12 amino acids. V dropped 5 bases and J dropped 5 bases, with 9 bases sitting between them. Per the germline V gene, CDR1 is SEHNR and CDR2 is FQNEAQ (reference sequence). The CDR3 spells CASSAEGTEAFF. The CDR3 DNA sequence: TGTGCCAGCAGCGCCGAGGGGACTGAAGCTTTCTTT.

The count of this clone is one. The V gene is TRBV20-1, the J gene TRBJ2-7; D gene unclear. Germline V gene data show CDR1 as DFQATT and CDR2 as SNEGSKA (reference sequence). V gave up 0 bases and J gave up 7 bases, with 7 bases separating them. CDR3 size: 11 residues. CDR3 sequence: CSARDLGEQYF. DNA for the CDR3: TGCAGTGCTAGAGATTTGGGAGAGCAGTACTTC.

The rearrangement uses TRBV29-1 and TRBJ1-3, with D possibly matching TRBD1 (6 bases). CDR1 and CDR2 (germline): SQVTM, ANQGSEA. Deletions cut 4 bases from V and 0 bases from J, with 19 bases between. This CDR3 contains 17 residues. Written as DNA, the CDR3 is TGCAGCGTTGCGGCGCGGGACACACAATTCTCTGGAAACACCATATATTTT. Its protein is CSVAARDTQFSGNTIYF.

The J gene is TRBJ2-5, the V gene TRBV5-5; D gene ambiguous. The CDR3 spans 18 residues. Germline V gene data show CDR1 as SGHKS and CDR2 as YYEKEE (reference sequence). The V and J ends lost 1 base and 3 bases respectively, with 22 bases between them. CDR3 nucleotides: TGTGCCAGCAGCTTGTTGACGGACCCCGTAGGCCGAAAAGAGACCCAGTACTTC. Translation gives CASSLLTDPVGRKETQYF. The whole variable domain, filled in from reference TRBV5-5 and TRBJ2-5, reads DAGVTQSPTHLIKTRGQQVTLRCSPISGHKSVSWYQQVLGQGPQFIFQYYEKEERGRGNFPDRFSARQFPNYSSELNVNALLLGDSALYLCASSLLTDPVGRKETQYFGPGTRLLVL.

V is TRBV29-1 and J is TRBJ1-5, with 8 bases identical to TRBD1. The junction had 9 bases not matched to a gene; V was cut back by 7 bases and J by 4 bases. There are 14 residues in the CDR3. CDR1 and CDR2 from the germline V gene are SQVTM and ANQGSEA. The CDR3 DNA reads TGCAGCGCCAGGGGCAGGGGGCGTAATCAGCCCCAGCATTTT. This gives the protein CSARGRGRNQPQHF.

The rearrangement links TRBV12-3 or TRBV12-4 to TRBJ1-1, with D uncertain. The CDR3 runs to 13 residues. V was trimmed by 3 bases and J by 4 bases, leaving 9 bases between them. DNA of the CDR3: TGTGCCAGCAGTTTCTTAGGCAGCACTGAAGCTTTCTTT. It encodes CASSFLGSTEAFF.

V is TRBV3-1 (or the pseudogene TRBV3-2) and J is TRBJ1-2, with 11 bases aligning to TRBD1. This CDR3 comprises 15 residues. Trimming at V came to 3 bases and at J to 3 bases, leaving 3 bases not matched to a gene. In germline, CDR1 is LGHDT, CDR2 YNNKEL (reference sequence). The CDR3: CASSQGTGGDYGYTF. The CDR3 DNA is TGTGCCAGCAGCCAGGGGACAGGGGGAGACTATGGCTACACCTTC.

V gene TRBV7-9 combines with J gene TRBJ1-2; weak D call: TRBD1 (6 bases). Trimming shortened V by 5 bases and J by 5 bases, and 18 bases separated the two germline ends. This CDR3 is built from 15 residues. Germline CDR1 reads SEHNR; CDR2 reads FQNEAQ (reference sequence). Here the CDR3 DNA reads TGTGCCAGCAGCAGAGGTCCGCCAGGGGTATATGGCTACACCTTC. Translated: CASSRGPPGVYGYTF.

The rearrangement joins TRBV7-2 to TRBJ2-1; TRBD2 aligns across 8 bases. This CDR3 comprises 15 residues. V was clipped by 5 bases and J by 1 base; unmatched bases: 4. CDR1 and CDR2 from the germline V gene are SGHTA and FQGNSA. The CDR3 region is CASSTSSGSYNEQFF. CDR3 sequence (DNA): TGTGCCAGCAGCACCTCTAGCGGGTCCTACAATGAGCAGTTCTTC. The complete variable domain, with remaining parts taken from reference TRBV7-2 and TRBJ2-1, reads GAGVSQSPSNKVTEKGKDVELRCDPISGHTALYWYRQSLGQGLEFLIYFQGNSAPDKSGLPSDRFSAERTGGSVSTLTIQRTQQEDSAVYLCASSTSSGSYNEQFFGPGTRLTVL.

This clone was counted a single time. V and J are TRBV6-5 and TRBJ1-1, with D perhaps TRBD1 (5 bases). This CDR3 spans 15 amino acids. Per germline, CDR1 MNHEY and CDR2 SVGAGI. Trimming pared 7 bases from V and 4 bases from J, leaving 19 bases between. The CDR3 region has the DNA TGTGCCAGCACCAAAGCGCCGGGGGTGGGCACTGAAGCTTTCTTT. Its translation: CASTKAPGVGTEAFF.

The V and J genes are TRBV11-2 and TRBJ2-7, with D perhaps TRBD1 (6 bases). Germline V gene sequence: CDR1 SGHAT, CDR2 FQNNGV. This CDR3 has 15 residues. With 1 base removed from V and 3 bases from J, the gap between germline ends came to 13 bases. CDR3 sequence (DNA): TGTGCCAGCAGCTTAGGGCAGGGGACACTCTACGAGCAGTACTTC. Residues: CASSLGQGTLYEQYF.

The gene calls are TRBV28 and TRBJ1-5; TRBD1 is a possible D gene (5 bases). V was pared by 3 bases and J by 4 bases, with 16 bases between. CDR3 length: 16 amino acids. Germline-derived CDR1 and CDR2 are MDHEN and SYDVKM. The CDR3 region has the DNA TGTGCCAGCAGTTTTACAAAAGGGGCGCGGAATCAGCCCCAGCATTTT. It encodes CASSFTKGARNQPQHF.

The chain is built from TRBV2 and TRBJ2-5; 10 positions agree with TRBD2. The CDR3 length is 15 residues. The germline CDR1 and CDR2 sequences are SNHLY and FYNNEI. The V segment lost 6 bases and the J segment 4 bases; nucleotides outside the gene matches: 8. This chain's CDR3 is CASRASGGAGETQYF. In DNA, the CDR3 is TGTGCCAGCAGAGCGAGCGGGGGGGCCGGAGAGACCCAGTACTTC.

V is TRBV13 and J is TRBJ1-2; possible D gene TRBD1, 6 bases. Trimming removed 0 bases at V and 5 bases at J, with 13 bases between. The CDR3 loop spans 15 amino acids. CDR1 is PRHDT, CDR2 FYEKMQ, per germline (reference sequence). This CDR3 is CASSLGGGKRYGYTF. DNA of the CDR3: TGTGCCAGCAGCTTAGGAGGGGGGAAACGGTATGGCTACACCTTC.

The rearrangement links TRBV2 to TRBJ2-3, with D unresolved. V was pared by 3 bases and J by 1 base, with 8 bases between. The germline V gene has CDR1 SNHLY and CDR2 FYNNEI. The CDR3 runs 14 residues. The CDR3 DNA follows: TGTGCCAGCAGTGAGGACCGCCGCACAGATACGCAGTATTTT. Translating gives CASSEDRRTDTQYF.

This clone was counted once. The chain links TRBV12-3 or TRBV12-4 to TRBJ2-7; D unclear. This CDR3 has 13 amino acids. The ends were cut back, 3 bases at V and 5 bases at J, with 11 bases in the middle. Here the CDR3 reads CASSFASGHEQYF. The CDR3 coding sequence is TGTGCCAGCAGTTTCGCTAGTGGGCACGAGCAGTACTTC.

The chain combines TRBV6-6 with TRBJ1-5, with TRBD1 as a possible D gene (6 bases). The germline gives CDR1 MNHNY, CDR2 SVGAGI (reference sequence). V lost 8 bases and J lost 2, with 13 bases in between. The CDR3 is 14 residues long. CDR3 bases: TGTGCCAGCGCCGGGGGGGCGGGCAATCAGCCCCAGCATTTT. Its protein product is CASAGGAGNQPQHF.

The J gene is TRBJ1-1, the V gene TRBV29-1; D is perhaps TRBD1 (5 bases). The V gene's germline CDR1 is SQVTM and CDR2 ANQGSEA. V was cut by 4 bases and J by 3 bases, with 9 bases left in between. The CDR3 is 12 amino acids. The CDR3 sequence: CSVGGEHTEAFF. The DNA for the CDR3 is TGCAGCGTTGGGGGGGAACACACTGAAGCTTTCTTT.

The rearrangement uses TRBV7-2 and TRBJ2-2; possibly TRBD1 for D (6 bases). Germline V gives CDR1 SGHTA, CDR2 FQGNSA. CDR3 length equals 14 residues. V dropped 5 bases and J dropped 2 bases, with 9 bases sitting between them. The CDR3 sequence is CASSPGHNTGELFF. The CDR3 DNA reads TGTGCCAGCAGCCCGGGACACAACACCGGGGAGCTGTTTTTT.

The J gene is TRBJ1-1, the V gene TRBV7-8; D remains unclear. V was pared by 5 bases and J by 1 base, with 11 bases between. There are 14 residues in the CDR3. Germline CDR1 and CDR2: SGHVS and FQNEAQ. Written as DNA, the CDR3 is TGTGCCAGCAGCCCTAGGATGGAGAACACTGAAGCTTTCTTT. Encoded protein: CASSPRMENTEAFF. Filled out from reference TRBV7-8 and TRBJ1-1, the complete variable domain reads GAGVSQSPRYKVAKRGQDVALRCDPISGHVSLFWYQQALGQGPEFLTYFQNEAQLDKSGLPSDRFFAERPEGSVSTLKIQRTQQEDSAVYLCASSPRMENTEAFFGQGTRLTVV.